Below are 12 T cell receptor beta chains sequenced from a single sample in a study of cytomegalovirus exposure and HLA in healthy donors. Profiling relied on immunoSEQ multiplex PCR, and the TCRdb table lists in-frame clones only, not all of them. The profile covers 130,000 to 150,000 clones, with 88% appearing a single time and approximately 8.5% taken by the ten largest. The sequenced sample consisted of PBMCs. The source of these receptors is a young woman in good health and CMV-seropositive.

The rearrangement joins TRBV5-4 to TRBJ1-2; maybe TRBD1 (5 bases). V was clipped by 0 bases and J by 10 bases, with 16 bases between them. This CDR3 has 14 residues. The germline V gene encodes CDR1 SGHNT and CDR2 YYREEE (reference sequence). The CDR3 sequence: CASSLAREGLDYTF. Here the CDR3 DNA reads TGTGCCAGCAGCTTGGCCAGGGAGGGTCTAGACTACACCTTC.

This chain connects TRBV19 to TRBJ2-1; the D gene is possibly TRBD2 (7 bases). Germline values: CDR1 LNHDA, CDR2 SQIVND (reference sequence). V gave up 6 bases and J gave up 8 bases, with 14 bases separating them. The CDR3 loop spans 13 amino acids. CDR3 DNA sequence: TGTGCCAGTAGCCTGGCGGGGGCCGATGAGCAGTTCTTC. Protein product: CASSLAGADEQFF.

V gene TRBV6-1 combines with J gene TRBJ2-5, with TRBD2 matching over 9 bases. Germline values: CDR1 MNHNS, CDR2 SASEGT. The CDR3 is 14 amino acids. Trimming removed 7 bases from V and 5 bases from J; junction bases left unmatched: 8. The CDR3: CASIWTSETETQYF. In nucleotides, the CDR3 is TGTGCCAGCATTTGGACTAGCGAAACGGAGACCCAGTACTTC.

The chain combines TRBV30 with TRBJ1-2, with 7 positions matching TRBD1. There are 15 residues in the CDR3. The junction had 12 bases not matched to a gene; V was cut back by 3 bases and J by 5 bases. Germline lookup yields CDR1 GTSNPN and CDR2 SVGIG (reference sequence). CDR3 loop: CAWRRIVQGLYGYTF. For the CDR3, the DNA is TGTGCCTGGAGGAGAATAGTACAGGGGTTGTATGGCTACACCTTC.

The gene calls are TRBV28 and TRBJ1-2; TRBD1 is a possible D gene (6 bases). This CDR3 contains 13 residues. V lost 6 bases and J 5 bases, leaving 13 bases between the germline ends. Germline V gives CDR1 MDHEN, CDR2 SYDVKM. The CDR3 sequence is CASSLGTNYGYTF. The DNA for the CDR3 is TGTGCCAGCAGCCTCGGGACAAATTATGGCTACACCTTC.

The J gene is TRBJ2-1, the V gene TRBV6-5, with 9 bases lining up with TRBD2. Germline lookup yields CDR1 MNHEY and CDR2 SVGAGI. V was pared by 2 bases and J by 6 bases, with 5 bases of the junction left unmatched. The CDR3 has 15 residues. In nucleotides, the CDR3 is TGTGCCAGCAGTTACGTTGCGGGGGGGCCCAATGAGCAGTTCTTC. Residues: CASSYVAGGPNEQFF.

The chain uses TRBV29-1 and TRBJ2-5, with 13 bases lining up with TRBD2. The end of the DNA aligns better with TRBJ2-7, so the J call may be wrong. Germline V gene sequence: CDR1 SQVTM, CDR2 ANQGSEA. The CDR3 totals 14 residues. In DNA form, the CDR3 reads TGCAGCGCCTTGGGACTAGCGGGAACCTACGAGCAGTACTTC. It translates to CSALGLAGTYEQYF.

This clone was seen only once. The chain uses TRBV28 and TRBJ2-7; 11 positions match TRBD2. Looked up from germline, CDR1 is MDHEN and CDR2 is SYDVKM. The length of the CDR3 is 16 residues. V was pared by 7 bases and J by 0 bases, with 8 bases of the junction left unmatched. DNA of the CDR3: TGTGCCAGCAAGGAAGAGGGGACTAGCGGCTCCTACGAGCAGTACTTC. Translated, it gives CASKEEGTSGSYEQYF. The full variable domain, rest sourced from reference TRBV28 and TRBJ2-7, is DVKVTQSSRYLVKRTGEKVFLECVQDMDHENMFWYRQDPGLGLRLIYFSYDVKMKEKGDIPEGYSVSREKKERFSLILESASTNQTSMYLCASKEEGTSGSYEQYFGPGTRLTVT.

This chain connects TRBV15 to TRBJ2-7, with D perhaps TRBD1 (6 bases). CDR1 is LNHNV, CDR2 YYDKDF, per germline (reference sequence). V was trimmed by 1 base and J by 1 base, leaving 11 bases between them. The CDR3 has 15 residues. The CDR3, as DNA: TGTGCCACCAGCAGAGGGGGGCATAGTTCCTACGAGCAGTACTTC. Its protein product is CATSRGGHSSYEQYF.

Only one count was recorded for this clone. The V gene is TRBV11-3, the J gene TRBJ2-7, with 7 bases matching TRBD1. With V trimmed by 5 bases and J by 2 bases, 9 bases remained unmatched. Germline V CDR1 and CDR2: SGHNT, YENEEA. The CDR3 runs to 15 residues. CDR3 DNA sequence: TGTGCCAGCAGCCCCGGACCGGGACAGACCTACGAGCAGTACTTC. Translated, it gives CASSPGPGQTYEQYF. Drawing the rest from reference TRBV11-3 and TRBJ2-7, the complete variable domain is EAGVVQSPRYKIIEKKQPVAFWCNPISGHNTLYWYLQNLGQGPELLIRYENEEAVDDSQLPKDRFSAERLKGVDSTLKIQPAELGDSAVYLCASSPGPGQTYEQYFGPGTRLTVT.

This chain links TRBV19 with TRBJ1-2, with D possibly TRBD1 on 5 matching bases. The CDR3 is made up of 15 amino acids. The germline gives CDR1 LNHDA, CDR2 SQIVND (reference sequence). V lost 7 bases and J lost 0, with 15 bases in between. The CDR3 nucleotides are TGTGCCAGTATCGACAGAGGCCGAGCTAACTATGGCTACACCTTC. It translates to CASIDRGRANYGYTF.

CDR3 loop: CASSLGHRVTDTQYF. The DNA of the CDR3 is TGTGCCAGCAGCTTAGGCCACAGGGTCACAGATACGCAGTATTTT. The V call is TRBV7-9, the J call TRBJ2-3, with TRBD1 as a possible D gene (6 bases). Germline CDR1 SEHNR, CDR2 FQNEAQ (reference sequence). Trimming took 1 base from V and 2 from J, leaving 10 bases between them. The length of the CDR3 is 15 residues.